This T cell receptor beta chain was found in a study of blood T cell repertoires in COVID-19. Some clones are missing from TCRdb's copy, which holds only in-frame ones; the method was immunoSEQ multiplex PCR. The repertoire includes approximately 85,000 clones, about nine tenths of them detected once, and 25% to 30% sits in the top ten. The CDR3 extends over 13 amino acids. The J segment lost 9 bases and the V segment lost 1 base, leaving 2 bases of the junction unmatched. CDR1 and CDR2 from the germline V gene are WNHNN and SYGVQD (reference sequence). The sequenced sample consisted of peripheral blood. The receptor's source is a man aged 45 to 65 with active or convalescent COVID-19. This chain uses TRBV10-1 with TRBJ2-1; 8 bases line up with TRBD1. This CDR3 reads CASSEWTGSEQFF. The CDR3 nucleotides are TGCGCCAGCAGTGAGTGGACAGGGAGTGAGCAGTTCTTC.